The clone carrying this T cell receptor (beta chain) was detected a few times. These data belong to a study of OX40 agonist ivuxolimab in advanced cancers. In the study overall: Enrolled patients in dose escalation had cancers that were hepatocellular carcinoma, melanoma, renal cell or head and neck cancer.

Peripheral blood came from all dose cohorts at three timepoints. TCRdb keeps only in-frame clones here, not all; method: immunoSEQ multiplex PCR. The data hold 120,000 or so clones, with roughly 93% observed a single time. The source of this sequence is an adult with an advanced solid tumor such as melanoma, head and neck, liver or kidney cancer. The sequencing here drew on CD4+ or CD8+ T cells sorted from blood, taken in a trial of the OX40 agonist ivuxolimab.

The CDR3 DNA sequence: TGTGCCAGCAGACTCAGACGGTTGAACACTGAAGCTTTCTTT. Translation: CASRLRRLNTEAFF. V gene TRBV16 combines with J gene TRBJ1-1; D gene unclear. The CDR3 length is 14 residues. Trimming removed 6 bases from V and 0 bases from J, with 11 bases in between. In germline, CDR1 is KGHSY, CDR2 FQNENV. Full variable domain (missing parts from reference TRBV16 and TRBJ1-1): GEEVAQTPKHLVRGEGQKAKLYCAPIKGHSYVFWYQQVLKNEFKFLISFQNENVFDETGMPKERFSAKCLPNSPCSLEIQATKLEDSAVYFCASRLRRLNTEAFFGQGTRLTVV.